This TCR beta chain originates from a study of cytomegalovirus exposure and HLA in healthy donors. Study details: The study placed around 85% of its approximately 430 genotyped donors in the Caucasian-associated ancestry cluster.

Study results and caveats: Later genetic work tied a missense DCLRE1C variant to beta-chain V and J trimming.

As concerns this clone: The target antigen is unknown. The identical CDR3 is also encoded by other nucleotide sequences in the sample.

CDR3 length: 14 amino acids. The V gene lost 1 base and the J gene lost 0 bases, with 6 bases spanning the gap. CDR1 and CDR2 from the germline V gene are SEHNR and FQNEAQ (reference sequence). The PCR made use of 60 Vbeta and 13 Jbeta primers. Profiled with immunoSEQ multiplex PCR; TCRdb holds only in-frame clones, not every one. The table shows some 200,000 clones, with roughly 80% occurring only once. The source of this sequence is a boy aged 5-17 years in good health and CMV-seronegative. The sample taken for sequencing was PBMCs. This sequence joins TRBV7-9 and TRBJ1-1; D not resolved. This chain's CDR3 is CASSLDRLNTEAFF. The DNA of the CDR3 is TGTGCCAGCAGCTTAGACAGACTGAACACTGAAGCTTTCTTT.